The present T cell receptor beta chain was sequenced within a study of cytomegalovirus exposure and HLA in healthy donors. The PCR ran on 60 Vbeta and 13 Jbeta primers. Assay: immunoSEQ multiplex PCR; the TCRdb copy retains only in-frame clones and omits some. This table holds approximately 200,000 clones, roughly 79% found once. In this sample, this clone turned up once. Germline loops: CDR1 GTSNPN, CDR2 SVGIG (reference sequence). The length of the CDR3 is 18 residues. The junction had 20 bases not matched to a gene; V was cut back by 8 bases and J by 3 bases. What was sequenced was PBMCs. The source of this sequence is a man aged 18 to 29 in good health and CMV-seronegative. V usage is TRBV30 and J usage is TRBJ1-2, with 11 positions matching TRBD1. This CDR3 is CAHSRQIRDRGTHYGYTF. CDR3 in DNA: TGTGCCCACTCCAGACAAATCCGGGACAGGGGGACGCACTATGGCTACACCTTC.